The clone carrying this TCR beta chain has just a few counts. Its antigen remains unknown. This record belongs to a study of T cell responses to AZD1222 COVID-19 vaccine. Study-wide findings and caveats: CD4 TCRs linked to vaccination spanned spike, dominating at 160-218 and 743-854. Nearly half of spike-specific TCRs reportedly go after variant regions that carry no mutations.

The CDR3 has 14 amino acids. Germline values: CDR1 SGHKS, CDR2 YYEKEE (reference sequence). V was trimmed by 0 bases and J by 7 bases, leaving 14 bases between them. Only in-frame clones appear in the TCRdb table, and some are missing; sequencing was by immunoSEQ multiplex PCR. This repertoire shows around 130,000 clones, 91% found once; its top ten account for under 2%. The source of this sequence is an adult who received the AZD1222 COVID-19 vaccine. The J gene is TRBJ2-7, the V gene TRBV5-5, with D perhaps matching TRBD2 (5 bases). The sequencing here drew on peripheral blood, taken 28 days after the second AZD1222 dose. CDR3 amino acids: CASSLGGMTGEQYF. The DNA of the CDR3 is TGTGCCAGCAGCTTGGGTGGCATGACGGGGGAGCAGTACTTC. Full variable domain (outside the CDR3, taken from reference TRBV5-5 and TRBJ2-7): DAGVTQSPTHLIKTRGQQVTLRCSPISGHKSVSWYQQVLGQGPQFIFQYYEKEERGRGNFPDRFSARQFPNYSSELNVNALLLGDSALYLCASSLGGMTGEQYFGPGTRLTVT.